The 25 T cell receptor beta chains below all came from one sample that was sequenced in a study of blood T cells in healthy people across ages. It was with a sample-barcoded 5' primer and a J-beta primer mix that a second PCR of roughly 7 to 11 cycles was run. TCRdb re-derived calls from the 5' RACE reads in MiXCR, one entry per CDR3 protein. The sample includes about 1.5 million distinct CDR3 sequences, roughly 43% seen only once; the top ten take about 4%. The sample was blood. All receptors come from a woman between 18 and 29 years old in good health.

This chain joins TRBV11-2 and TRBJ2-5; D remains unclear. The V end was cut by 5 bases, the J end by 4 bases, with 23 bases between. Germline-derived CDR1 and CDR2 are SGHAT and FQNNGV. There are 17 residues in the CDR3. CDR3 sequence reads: CASSKTVGIALRETQYF. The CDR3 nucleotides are TGTGCCAGCAGCAAAACGGTGGGGATCGCCTTACGAGAGACCCAGTACTTC.

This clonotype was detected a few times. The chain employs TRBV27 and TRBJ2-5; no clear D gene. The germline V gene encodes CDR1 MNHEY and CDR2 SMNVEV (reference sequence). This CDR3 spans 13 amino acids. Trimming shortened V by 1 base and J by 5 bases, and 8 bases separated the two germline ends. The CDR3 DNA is TGTGCCAGCAGTTTATTTGCCGGGGAGACCCAGTACTTC. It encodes CASSLFAGETQYF.

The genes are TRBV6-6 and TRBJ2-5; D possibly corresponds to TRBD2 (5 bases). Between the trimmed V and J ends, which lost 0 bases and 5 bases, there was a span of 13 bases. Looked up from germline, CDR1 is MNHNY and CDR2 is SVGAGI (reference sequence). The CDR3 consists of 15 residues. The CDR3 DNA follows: TGTGCCAGCAGTTACTCCGGAGGACTCCAGGAGACCCAGTACTTC. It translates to CASSYSGGLQETQYF.

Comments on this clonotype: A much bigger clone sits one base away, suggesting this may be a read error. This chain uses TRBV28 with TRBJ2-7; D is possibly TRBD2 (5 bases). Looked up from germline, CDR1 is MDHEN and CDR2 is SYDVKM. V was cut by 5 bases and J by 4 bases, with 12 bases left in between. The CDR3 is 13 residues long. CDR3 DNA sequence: TGTGCCAGCAGTGGACTGCACGGGTACGAGCAGTACTTC. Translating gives CASSGLHGYEQYF.

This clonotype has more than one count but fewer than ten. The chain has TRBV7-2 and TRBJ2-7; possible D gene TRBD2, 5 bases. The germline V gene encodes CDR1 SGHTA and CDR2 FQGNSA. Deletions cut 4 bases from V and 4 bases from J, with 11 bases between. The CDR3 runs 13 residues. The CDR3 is CASSSLPGYEQYF. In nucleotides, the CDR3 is TGTGCCAGCAGCTCTCTGCCGGGGTACGAGCAGTACTTC.

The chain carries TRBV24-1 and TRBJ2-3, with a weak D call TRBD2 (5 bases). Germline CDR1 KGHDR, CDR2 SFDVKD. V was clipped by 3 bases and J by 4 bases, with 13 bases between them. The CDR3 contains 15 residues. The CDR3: CATSDPRGAADTQYF. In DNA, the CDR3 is TGTGCCACCAGTGATCCCCGGGGAGCGGCAGATACGCAGTATTTT.

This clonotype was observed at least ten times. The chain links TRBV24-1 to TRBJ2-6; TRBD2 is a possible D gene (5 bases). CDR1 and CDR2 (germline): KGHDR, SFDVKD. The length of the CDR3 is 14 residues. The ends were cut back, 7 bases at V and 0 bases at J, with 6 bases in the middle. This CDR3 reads CATSRDSGANVLTF. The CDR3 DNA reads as TGTGCCACCAGCCGGGACTCTGGGGCCAACGTCCTGACTTTC.

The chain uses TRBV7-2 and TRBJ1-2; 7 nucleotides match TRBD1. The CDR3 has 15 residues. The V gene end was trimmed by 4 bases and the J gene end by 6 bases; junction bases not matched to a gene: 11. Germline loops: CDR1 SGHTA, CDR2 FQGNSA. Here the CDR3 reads CASSYRSGTDDGYTF. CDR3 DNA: TGTGCCAGCAGCTATCGCTCCGGGACAGACGATGGCTACACCTTC.

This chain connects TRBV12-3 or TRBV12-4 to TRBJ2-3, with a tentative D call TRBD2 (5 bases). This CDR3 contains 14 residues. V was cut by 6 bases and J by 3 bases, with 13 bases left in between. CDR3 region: CASSGPGRTDTQYF. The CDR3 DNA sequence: TGTGCCAGCAGCGGTCCTGGGAGAACAGATACGCAGTATTTT.

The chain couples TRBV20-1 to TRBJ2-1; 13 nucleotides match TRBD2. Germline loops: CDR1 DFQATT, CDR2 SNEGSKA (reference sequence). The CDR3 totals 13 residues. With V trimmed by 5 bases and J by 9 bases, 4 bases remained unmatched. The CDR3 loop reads CSAVTSGRSEQFF. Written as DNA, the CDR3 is TGCAGTGCTGTGACTAGCGGGAGGAGTGAGCAGTTCTTC.

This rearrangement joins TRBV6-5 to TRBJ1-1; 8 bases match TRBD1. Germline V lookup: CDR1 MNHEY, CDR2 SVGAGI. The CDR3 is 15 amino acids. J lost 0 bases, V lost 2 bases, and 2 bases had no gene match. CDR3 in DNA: TGTGCCAGCAGTTACAACAGGGGGATGAACACTGAAGCTTTCTTT. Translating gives CASSYNRGMNTEAFF.

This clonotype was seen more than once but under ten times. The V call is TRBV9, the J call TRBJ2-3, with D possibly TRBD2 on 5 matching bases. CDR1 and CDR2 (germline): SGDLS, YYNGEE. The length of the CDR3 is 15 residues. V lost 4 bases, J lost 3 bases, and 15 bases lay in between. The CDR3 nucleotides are TGTGCCAGCAGCACCTCCGGACTGCCTACAGATACGCAGTATTTT. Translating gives CASSTSGLPTDTQYF. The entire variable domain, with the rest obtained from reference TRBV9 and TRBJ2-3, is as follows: DSGVTQTPKHLITATGQRVTLRCSPRSGDLSVYWYQQSLDQGLQFLIQYYNGEERAKGNILERFSAQQFPDLHSELNLSSLELGDSALYFCASSTSGLPTDTQYFGPGTRLTVL.

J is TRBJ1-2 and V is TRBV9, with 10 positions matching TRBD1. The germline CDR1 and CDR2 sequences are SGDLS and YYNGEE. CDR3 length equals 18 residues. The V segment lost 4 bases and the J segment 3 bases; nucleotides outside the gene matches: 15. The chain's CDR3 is CASSMPRDRGYEDYGYTF. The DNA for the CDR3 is TGTGCCAGCAGCATGCCCCGGGACAGGGGTTACGAGGACTATGGCTACACCTTC. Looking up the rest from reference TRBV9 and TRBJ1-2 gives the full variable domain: DSGVTQTPKHLITATGQRVTLRCSPRSGDLSVYWYQQSLDQGLQFLIQYYNGEERAKGNILERFSAQQFPDLHSELNLSSLELGDSALYFCASSMPRDRGYEDYGYTFGSGTRLTVV.

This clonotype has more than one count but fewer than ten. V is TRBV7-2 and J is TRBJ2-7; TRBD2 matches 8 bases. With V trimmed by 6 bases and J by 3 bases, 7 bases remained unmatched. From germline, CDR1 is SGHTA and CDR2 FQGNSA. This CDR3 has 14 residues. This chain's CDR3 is CASSTGGAFYEQYF. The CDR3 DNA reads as TGTGCCAGCAGTACCGGGGGGGCATTCTACGAGCAGTACTTC.

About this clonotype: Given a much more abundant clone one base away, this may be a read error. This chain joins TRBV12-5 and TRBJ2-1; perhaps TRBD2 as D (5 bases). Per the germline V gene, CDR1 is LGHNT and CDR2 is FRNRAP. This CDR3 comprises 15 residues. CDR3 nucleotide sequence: TGTACTAGTGGTTCCGCCCGGGACTCCTACAATGAGCAGTTCTTC. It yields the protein CTSGSARDSYNEQFF.

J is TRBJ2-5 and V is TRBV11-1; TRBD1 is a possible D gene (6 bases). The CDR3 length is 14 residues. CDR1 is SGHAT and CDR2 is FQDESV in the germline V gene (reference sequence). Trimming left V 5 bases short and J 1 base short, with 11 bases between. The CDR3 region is CASSRRDIQETQYF. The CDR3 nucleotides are TGTGCCAGCAGCCGTAGGGACATCCAAGAGACCCAGTACTTC. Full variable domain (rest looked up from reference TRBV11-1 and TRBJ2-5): EAEVAQSPRYKITEKSQAVAFWCDPISGHATLYWYRQILGQGPELLVQFQDESVVDDSQLPKDRFSAERLKGVDSTLKIQPAELGDSAMYLCASSRRDIQETQYFGPGTRLLVL.

CDR3 region: CASSSDGPEAFF. The CDR3 DNA follows: TGCGCCAGCAGCTCGGACGGACCTGAAGCTTTCTTT. This chain uses TRBV5-1 with TRBJ1-1; D is unclear. The germline V gene encodes CDR1 SGHRS and CDR2 YFSETQ. With 3 bases removed from V and 6 bases from J, the gap between germline ends came to 9 bases. The CDR3 has 12 amino acids.

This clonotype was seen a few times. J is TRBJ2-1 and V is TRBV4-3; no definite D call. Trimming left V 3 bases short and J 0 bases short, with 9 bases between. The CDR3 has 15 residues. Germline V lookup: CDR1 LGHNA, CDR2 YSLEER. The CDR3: CASSQSSFSYNEQFF. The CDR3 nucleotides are TGCGCCAGCAGCCAGTCTAGTTTCTCCTACAATGAGCAGTTCTTC.

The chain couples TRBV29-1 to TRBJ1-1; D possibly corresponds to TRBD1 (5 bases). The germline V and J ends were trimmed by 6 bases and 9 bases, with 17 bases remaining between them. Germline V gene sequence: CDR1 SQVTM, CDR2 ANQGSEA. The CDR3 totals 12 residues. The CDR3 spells CSVGPEGTKAFF. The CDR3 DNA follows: TGCAGCGTGGGTCCCGAGGGGACTAAAGCTTTCTTT. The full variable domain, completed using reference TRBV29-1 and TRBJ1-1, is SAVISQKPSRDICQRGTSLTIQCQVDSQVTMMFWYRQQPGQSLTLIATANQGSEATYESGFVIDKFPISRPNLTFSTLTVSNMSPEDSSIYLCSVGPEGTKAFFGQGTRLTVV.

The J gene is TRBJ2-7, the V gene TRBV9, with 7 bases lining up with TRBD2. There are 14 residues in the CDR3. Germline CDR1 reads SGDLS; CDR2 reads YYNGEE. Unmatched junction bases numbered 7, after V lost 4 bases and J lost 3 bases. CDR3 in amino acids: CASSMTSMGYEQYF. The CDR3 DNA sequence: TGTGCCAGCAGCATGACTAGCATGGGCTACGAGCAGTACTTC.

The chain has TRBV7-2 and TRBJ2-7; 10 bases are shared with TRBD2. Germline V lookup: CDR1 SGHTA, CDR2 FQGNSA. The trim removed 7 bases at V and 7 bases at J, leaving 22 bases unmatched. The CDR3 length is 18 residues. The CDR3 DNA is TGTGCCAGCAACACCACTGCCCCGGGACTAGCGATGTACAATGAGCAGTACTTC. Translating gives CASNTTAPGLAMYNEQYF.

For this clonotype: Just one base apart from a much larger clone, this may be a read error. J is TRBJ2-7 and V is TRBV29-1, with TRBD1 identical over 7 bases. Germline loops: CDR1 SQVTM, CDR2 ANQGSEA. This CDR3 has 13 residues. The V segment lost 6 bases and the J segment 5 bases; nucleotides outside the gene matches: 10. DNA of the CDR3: TGCAGCGTACGGACAGGAAAGGACGACGAGCAGTACTTC. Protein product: CSVRTGKDDEQYF.

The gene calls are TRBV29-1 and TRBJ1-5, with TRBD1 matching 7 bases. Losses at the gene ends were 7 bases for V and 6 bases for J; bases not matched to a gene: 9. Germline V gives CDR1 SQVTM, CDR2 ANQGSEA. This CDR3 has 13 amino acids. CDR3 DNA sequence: TGCAGCGCTGACACAGGGGTCGGTCAGCCCCAGCATTTT. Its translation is CSADTGVGQPQHF.

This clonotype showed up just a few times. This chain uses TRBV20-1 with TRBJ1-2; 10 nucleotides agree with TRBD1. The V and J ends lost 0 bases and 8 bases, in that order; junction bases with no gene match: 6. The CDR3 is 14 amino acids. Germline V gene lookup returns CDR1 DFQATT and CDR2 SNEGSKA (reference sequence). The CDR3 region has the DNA TGCAGTGCTAGAGAACCGGGACAGGGGCTAGGCTACACCTTC. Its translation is CSAREPGQGLGYTF.

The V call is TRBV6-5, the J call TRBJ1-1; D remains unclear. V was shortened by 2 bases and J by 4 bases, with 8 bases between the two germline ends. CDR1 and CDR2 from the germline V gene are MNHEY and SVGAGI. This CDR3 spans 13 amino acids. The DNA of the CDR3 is TGTGCCAGCAGTTACGTGGGCTTCACTGAAGCTTTCTTT. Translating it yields CASSYVGFTEAFF.